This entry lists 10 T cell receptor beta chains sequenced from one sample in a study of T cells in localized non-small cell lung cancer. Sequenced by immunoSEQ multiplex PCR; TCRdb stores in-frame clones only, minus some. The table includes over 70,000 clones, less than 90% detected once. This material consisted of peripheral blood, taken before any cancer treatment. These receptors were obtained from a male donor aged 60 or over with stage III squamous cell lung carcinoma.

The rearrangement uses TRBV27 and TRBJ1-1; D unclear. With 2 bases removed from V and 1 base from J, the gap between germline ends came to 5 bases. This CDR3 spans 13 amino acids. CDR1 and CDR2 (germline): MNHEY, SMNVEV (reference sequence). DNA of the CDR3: TGTGCCAGCAGTTTAGTAGAGAACACTGAAGCTTTCTTT. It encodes CASSLVENTEAFF.

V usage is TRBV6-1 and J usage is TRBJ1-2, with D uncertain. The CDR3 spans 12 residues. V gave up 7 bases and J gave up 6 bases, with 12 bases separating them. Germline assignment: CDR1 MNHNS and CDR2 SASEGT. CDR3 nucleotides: TGTGCCAGCACCCTGTACGGGGATGGCTACACCTTC. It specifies CASTLYGDGYTF.

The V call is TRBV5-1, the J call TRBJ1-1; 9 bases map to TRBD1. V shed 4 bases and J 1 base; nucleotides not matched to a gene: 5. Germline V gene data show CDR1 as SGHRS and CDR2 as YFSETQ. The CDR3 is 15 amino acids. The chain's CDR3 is CASSPRTGENTEAFF. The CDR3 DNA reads TGCGCCAGCAGCCCTAGGACAGGGGAGAACACTGAAGCTTTCTTT. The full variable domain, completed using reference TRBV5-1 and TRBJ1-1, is KAGVTQTPRYLIKTRGQQVTLSCSPISGHRSVSWYQQTPGQGLQFLFEYFSETQRNKGNFPGRFSGRQFSNSRSEMNVSTLELGDSALYLCASSPRTGENTEAFFGQGTRLTVV.

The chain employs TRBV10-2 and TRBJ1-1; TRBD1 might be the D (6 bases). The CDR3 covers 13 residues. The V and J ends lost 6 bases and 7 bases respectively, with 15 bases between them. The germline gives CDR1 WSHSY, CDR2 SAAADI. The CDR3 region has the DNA TGCGCCAGCAGCCACCTCAGGACAGATGAAGCTTTCTTT. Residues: CASSHLRTDEAFF.

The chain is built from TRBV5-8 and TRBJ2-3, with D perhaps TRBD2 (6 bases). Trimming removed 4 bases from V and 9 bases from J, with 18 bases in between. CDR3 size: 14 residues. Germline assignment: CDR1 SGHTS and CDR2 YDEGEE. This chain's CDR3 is CASSPGTRRETQYF. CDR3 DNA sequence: TGTGCCAGCAGCCCCGGGACCAGGAGGGAGACGCAGTATTTT.

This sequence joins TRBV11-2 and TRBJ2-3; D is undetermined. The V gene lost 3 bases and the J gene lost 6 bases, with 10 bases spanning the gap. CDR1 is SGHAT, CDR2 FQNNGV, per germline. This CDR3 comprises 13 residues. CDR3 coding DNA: TGTGCCAGCAGCTTCGGTAGGGTCGATACGCAGTATTTT. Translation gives CASSFGRVDTQYF.

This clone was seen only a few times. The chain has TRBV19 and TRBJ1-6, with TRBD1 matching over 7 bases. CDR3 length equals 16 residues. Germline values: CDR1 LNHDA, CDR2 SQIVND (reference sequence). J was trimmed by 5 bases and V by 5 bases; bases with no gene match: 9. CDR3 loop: CASSQNRGGHNSPLHF. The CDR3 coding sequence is TGTGCCAGTAGTCAAAACAGGGGCGGGCATAATTCACCCCTCCACTTT.

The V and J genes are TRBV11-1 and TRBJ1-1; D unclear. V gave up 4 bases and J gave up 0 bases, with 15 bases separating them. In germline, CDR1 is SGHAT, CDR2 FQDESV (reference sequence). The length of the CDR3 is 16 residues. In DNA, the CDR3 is TGTGCCAGCAGCTCCCGGGTCCGGTCCTTGAACACTGAAGCTTTCTTT. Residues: CASSSRVRSLNTEAFF.

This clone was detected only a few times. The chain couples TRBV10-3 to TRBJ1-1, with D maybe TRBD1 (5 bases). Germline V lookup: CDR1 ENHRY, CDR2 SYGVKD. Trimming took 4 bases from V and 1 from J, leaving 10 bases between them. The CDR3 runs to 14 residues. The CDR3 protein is CAISGETGNTEAFF. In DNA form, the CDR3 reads TGTGCCATCAGTGGCGAAACAGGGAACACTGAAGCTTTCTTT.

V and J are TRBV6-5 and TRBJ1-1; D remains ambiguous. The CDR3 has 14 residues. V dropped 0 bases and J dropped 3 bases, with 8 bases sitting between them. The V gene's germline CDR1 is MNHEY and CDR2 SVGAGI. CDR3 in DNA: TGTGCCAGCAGTTACTCGACGGGGTACACTGAAGCTTTCTTT. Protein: CASSYSTGYTEAFF.